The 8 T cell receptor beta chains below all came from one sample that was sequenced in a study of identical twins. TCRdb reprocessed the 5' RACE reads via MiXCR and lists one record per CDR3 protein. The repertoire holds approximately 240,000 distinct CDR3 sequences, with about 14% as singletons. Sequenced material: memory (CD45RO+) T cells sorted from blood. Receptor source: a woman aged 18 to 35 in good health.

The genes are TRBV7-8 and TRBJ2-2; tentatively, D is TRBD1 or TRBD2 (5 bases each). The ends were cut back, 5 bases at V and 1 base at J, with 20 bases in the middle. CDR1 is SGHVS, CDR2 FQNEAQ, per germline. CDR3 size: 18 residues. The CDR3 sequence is CASSPSTRGRRNTGELFF. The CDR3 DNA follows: TGTGCCAGCAGCCCAAGTACGAGGGGCCGCCGGAACACCGGGGAGCTGTTTTTT.

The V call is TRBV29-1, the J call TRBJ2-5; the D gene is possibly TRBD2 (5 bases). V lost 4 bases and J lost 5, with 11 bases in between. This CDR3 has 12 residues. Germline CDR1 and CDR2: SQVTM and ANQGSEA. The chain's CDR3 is CSVALAGETQYF. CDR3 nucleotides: TGCAGCGTTGCGCTAGCCGGGGAGACCCAGTACTTC.

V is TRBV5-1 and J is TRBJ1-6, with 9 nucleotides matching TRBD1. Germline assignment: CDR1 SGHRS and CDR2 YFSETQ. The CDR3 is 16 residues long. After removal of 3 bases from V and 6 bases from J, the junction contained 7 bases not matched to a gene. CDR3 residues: CASSYTGGKGNSPLHF. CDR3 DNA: TGCGCCAGCAGCTATACAGGGGGCAAGGGTAATTCACCCCTCCACTTT.

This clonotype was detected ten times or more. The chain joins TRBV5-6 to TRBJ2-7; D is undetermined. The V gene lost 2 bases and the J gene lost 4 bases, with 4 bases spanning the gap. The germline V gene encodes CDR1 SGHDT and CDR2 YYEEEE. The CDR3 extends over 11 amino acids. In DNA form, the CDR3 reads TGTGCCAGCAGCTTAGTTTACGAGCAGTACTTC. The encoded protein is CASSLVYEQYF.

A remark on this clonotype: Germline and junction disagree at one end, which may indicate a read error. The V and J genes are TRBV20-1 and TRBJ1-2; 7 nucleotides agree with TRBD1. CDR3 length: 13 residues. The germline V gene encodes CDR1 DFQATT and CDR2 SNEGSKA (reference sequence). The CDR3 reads CSARYPTGNGYSF. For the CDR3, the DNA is TGCAGTGCTAGATATCCGACAGGGAATGGCTACTCCTTC.

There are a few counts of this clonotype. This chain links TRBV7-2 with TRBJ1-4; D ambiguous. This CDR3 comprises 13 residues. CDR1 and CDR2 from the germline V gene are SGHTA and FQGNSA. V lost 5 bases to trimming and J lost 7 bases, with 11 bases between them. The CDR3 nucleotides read TGTGCCAGCAGCCCCCCTGCCAGTGAAAAACTGTTTTTT. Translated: CASSPPASEKLFF.

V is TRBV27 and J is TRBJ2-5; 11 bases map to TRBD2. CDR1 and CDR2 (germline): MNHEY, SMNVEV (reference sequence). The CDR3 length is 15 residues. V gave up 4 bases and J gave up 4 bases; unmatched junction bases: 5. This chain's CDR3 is CASSSLAGGLETQYF. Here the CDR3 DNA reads TGTGCCAGCAGTTCGTTAGCGGGAGGGCTAGAGACCCAGTACTTC.

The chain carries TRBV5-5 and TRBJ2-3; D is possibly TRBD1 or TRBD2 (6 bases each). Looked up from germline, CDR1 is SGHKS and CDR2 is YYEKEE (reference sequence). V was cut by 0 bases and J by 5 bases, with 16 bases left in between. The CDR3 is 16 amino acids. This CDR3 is CASSLVRGEVRDTQYF. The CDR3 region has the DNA TGTGCCAGCAGCTTGGTGAGGGGGGAGGTTCGAGATACGCAGTATTTT. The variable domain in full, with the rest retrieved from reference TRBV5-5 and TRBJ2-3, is DAGVTQSPTHLIKTRGQQVTLRCSPISGHKSVSWYQQVLGQGPQFIFQYYEKEERGRGNFPDRFSARQFPNYSSELNVNALLLGDSALYLCASSLVRGEVRDTQYFGPGTRLTVL.